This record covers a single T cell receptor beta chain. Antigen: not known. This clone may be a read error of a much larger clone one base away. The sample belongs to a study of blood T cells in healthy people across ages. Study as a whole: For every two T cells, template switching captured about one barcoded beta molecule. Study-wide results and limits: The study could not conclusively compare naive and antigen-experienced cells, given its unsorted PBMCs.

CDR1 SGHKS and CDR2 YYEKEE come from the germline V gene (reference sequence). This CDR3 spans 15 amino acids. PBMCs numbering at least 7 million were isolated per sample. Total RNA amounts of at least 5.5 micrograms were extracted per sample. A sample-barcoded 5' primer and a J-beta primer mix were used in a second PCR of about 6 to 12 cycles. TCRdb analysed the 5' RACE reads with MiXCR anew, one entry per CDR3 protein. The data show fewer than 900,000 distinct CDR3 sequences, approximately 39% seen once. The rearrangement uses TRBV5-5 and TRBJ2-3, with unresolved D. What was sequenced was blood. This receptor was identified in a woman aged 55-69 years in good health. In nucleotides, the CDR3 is TGTGCCGGCAGCCTACCTTCCGGTAGCACAGATACGCAGTATTTT. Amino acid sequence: CAGSLPSGSTDTQYF.